This T cell receptor beta chain was documented in a study of T cells in Graves' hyperthyroidism and ophthalmopathy. Study context: Any treatment followed the collection of peripheral blood at initial diagnosis.

Among ophthalmopathy patients, the Clinical Activity Score reached at least 3, the NOSPECS grade reached at least 4, and duration remained under 3 months. Lactation, pregnancy, other autoimmune disease or uncontrolled infection excluded patients. The V end was cut by 0 bases, the J end by 0 bases, with 10 bases between. Germline assignment: CDR1 SGHNT and CDR2 YYREEE (reference sequence). The CDR3 has 16 amino acids. Using RNA transcripts as the source, TCR beta CDR3 regions were amplified. HTBI primers were employed in a first-round RT-PCR of the TCR CDR3. TCRdb called the multiplex PCR reads again in MiXCR, with one record for every CDR3 protein. The profile shows approximately 430,000 distinct CDR3 sequences, approximately 15% of them singletons.

The source is a man aged 18 to 30 with Graves' ophthalmopathy. The chain couples TRBV5-4 to TRBJ2-1; D not certain. Sequencing input: blood. The CDR3 here is CASSLGPGASYNEQFF. Here the CDR3 DNA reads TGTGCCAGCAGCTTGGGGCCAGGTGCCTCCTACAATGAGCAGTTCTTC.